Listed here are 2 T cell receptor beta chains from one sample, sequenced in a study of graft-versus-host responses after intestinal transplantation. The assay was immunoSEQ multiplex PCR, and TCRdb's table has in-frame clones only and misses some. The sample lists 95,000 or so clones, approximately 92% occurring once. The starting material was PBMCs, obtained roughly 450 days after intestinal transplant. These receptors were collected from a human patient who received an intestinal transplant, so some T cells may come from the graft donor.

The genes are TRBV19 and TRBJ1-6; D remains ambiguous. V was pared by 2 bases and J by 8 bases, with 16 bases between. CDR3 size: 16 residues. The germline CDR1 and CDR2 sequences are LNHDA and SQIVND (reference sequence). The DNA for the CDR3 is TGTGCCAGTAGTATATCTGGGAAGATGTGGGATTCACCCCTCCACTTT. Protein sequence: CASSISGKMWDSPLHF.

J is TRBJ2-1 and V is TRBV5-6; 8 bases map to TRBD2. Germline V gives CDR1 SGHDT, CDR2 YYEEEE. J was trimmed by 3 bases and V by 0 bases; bases with no gene match: 2. The length of the CDR3 is 15 residues. CDR3 residues: CASSLGRGVYNEQFF. CDR3 nucleotide sequence: TGTGCCAGCAGCTTGGGGCGGGGGGTCTACAATGAGCAGTTCTTC.